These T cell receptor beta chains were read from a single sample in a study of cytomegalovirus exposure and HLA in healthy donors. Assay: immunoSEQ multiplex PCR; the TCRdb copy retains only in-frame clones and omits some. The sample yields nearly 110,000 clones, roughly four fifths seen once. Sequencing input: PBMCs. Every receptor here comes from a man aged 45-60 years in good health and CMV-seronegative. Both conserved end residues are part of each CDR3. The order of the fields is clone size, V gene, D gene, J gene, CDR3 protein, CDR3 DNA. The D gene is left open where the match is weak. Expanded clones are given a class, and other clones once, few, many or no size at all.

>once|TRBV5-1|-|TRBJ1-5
CASSSTSGSQPQHF
TGCGCCAGCAGCTCCACTTCGGGGAGTCAGCCCCAGCATTTT
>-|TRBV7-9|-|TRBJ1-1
CASSPMGQGRAHEAFF
TGTGCCAGCAGCCCCATGGGGCAGGGGAGAGCCCATGAAGCTTTCTTT
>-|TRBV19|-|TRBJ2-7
CASSPSTQAYEQYF
TGTGCCAGTAGTCCATCTACTCAAGCCTACGAGCAGTACTTC
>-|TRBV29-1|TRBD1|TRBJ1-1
CSVDPGTGEAFF
TGCAGCGTGGACCCCGGGACAGGTGAAGCTTTCTTT
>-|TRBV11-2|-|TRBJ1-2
CASSLEGQGQTF
TGTGCCAGCAGCTTAGAGGGCCAGGGGCAGACCTTC
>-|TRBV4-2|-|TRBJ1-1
CASSQNLREGTEAFF
TGTGCCAGCAGCCAAAATCTCAGGGAAGGCACTGAAGCTTTCTTT
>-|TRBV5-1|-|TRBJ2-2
CASSYLANTGELFF
TGCGCCAGCAGCTATTTAGCAAACACCGGGGAGCTGTTTTTT
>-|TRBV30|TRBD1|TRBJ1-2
CAWKGQGRNGYTF
TGTGCCTGGAAAGGACAGGGAAGGAATGGCTACACCTTC
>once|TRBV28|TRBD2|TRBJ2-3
CASRGTSGITSTDTQYF
TGTGCCAGCAGGGGGACTAGCGGGATCACTAGCACAGATACGCAGTATTTT
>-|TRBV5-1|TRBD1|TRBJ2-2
CASRTGQGNTGELFF
TGCGCCAGCAGGACGGGACAGGGCAACACCGGGGAGCTGTTTTTT
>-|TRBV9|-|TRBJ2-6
CASSLRTDGANVLTF
TGTGCCAGCAGCCTCCGGACAGATGGGGCCAACGTCCTGACTTTC
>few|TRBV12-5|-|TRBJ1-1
CASGLDYQGNTEAFF
TGTGCTAGTGGTTTGGACTACCAGGGGAACACTGAAGCTTTCTTT
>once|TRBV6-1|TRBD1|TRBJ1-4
CASSPGDRANEKLFF
TGTGCCAGCAGTCCGGGGGACAGGGCTAATGAAAAACTGTTTTTT
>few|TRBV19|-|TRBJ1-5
CASSRQFNQPQHF
TGTGCCAGTAGTAGACAGTTCAATCAGCCCCAGCATTTT
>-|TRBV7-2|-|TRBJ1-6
CASSFDGDSPLHF
TGTGCCAGCAGCTTCGACGGAGATTCACCCCTCCACTTT
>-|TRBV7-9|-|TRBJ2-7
CASSLQGWNSEEQYF
TGTGCCAGCAGCTTACAGGGGTGGAACTCGGAGGAGCAGTACTTC
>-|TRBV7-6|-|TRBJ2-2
CASSLAMRNTGELFF
TGTGCCAGCAGCTTAGCGATGCGGAACACCGGGGAGCTGTTTTTT
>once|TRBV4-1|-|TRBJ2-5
CASSYRLGSGETQYF
TGCGCCAGCAGCTACCGACTGGGAAGCGGGGAGACCCAGTACTTC
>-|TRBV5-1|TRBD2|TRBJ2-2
CASTSGGSNTGELFF
TGCGCCAGCACGTCGGGAGGGTCGAACACCGGGGAGCTGTTTTTT
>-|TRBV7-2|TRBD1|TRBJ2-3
CASRSNRGSTDTQYF
TGTGCCAGCAGGTCCAACAGGGGAAGTACAGATACGCAGTATTTT